Sequencing of this T cell receptor beta chain was carried out in a study of blood T cell repertoires in COVID-19. Whole-study context: Donors in the United States, Italy and Spain gave samples during acute or convalescent COVID-19.

The CDR3 loop spans 14 amino acids. The germline gives CDR1 GTSNPN, CDR2 SVGIG (reference sequence). V gave up 0 bases and J gave up 0 bases, with 8 bases separating them. Authors' processing steps: How many nucleated cells were present was estimated from reference gene primer amplification. Assay: immunoSEQ multiplex PCR; the TCRdb copy retains only in-frame clones and omits some. V and J calls and clone size are as listed in that table; D and trimming were resolved from the DNA. Here the sample spans about 34,000 clones, 85% to 95% being singletons. The sequenced sample was peripheral blood. The rearrangement links TRBV30 to TRBJ1-1; weak D call: TRBD1 (6 bases). This clonotype was obtained from a human donor in a cohort sampled during active COVID-19. The CDR3 reads CAWSVGGLNTEAFF. As DNA, the CDR3 is TGTGCCTGGAGTGTCGGGGGGCTGAACACTGAAGCTTTCTTT. Full variable domain (outside the CDR3, taken from reference TRBV30 and TRBJ1-1): SQTIHQWPATLVQPVGSPLSLECTVEGTSNPNLYWYRQAAGRGLQLLFYSVGIGQISSEVPQNLSASRPQDRQFILSSKKLLLSDSGFYLCAWSVGGLNTEAFFGQGTRLTVV.